Shown below are 16 T cell receptor beta chains from a single sample sequenced in a study of shared clonotypes between healthy human individuals. Generated by immunoSEQ multiplex PCR, the TCRdb table keeps only in-frame clones and is missing some. The sample includes 190,000 or so clones, approximately 70% of them seen just once. What was sequenced was memory CD4+ T cells sorted from blood. Subset meaning: CD45RA-negative fraction. The receptors derive from a man younger than 45 in good health.

This chain joins TRBV6-1 and TRBJ2-7; D possibly corresponds to TRBD2 (5 bases). Germline CDR1 reads MNHNS; CDR2 reads SASEGT. The CDR3 covers 14 residues. With 4 bases removed from V and 2 bases from J, the gap between germline ends came to 12 bases. The CDR3 spells CASSAAWRAYEQYF. The CDR3, as DNA: TGTGCCAGCAGTGCCGCCTGGCGGGCCTACGAGCAGTACTTC.

This chain links TRBV2 with TRBJ2-1; TRBD1 matches 7 bases. Germline-derived CDR1 and CDR2 are SNHLY and FYNNEI. The CDR3 runs 15 residues. With V trimmed by 6 bases and J by 0 bases, 5 bases remained unmatched. The CDR3 loop reads CASRGQRSSYNEQFF. The DNA for the CDR3 is TGTGCCAGCAGGGGACAGCGATCCTCCTACAATGAGCAGTTCTTC.

V and J are TRBV11-2 and TRBJ1-5; 7 nucleotides line up with TRBD1. In germline, CDR1 is SGHAT, CDR2 FQNNGV. The CDR3 extends over 13 amino acids. Trimming cost V 5 bases and J 5 bases; bases outside gene matches: 3. CDR3 amino acids: CASSGTEYQPQHF. CDR3 nucleotide sequence: TGTGCCAGCAGCGGGACAGAGTATCAGCCCCAGCATTTT.

V and J are TRBV6-1 and TRBJ2-1; 11 positions match TRBD1. The V gene end was trimmed by 7 bases and the J gene end by 3 bases; junction bases not matched to a gene: 5. CDR3 size: 15 residues. Germline values: CDR1 MNHNS, CDR2 SASEGT. In nucleotides, the CDR3 is TGTGCCAGCACTCGGACAGGGGGCCTCTACAATGAGCAGTTCTTC. Protein product: CASTRTGGLYNEQFF.

This clone was picked up a small number of times. The CDR3 region has the DNA TGCAGCGTTGAGTCGGCCGGAGAAGCTTTCTTT. Translated, it gives CSVESAGEAFF. The chain recombines TRBV29-1 with TRBJ1-1, with unresolved D. The germline CDR1 and CDR2 sequences are SQVTM and ANQGSEA. CDR3 length: 11 amino acids. Trimming stripped 3 bases from V and 8 bases from J, with 10 bases between.

This chain links TRBV18 with TRBJ2-1; 9 bases line up with TRBD2. The CDR3 totals 15 residues. CDR1 is KGHSH and CDR2 is LQKENI in the germline V gene. J lost 12 bases, V lost 0 bases, and 9 bases had no gene match. The CDR3 DNA is TGTGCCAGCTCACCACCCGGGACTAGCTCCAACGGGCAGTTCTTC. Amino acids: CASSPPGTSSNGQFF.

The V call is TRBV6-1, the J call TRBJ2-7, with 8 bases matching TRBD1. This CDR3 is built from 13 residues. Germline CDR1 is MNHNS and CDR2 is SASEGT. The V gene end was trimmed by 1 base and the J gene end by 9 bases; junction bases not matched to a gene: 5. CDR3 amino acids: CASSEGGQAGQYF. The CDR3 coding sequence is TGTGCCAGCAGTGAAGGGGGACAGGCAGGGCAGTACTTC.

The chain links TRBV28 to TRBJ1-2; D might be TRBD1 (5 bases). V was cut by 3 bases and J by 3 bases, with 14 bases left in between. Germline CDR1 MDHEN, CDR2 SYDVKM. The CDR3 length is 15 residues. In DNA form, the CDR3 reads TGTGCCAGCAGTTTTTCACACACAGGAGACTATGGCTACACCTTC. This sequence encodes CASSFSHTGDYGYTF.

V and J are TRBV5-1 and TRBJ2-5; D not certain. Germline V lookup: CDR1 SGHRS, CDR2 YFSETQ. CDR3 length: 13 residues. The V end was cut by 5 bases, the J end by 1 base, with 9 bases between. Here the CDR3 reads CASRSLFQETQYF. The DNA of the CDR3 is TGCGCCAGCAGGTCCCTGTTCCAAGAGACCCAGTACTTC.

This sequence joins TRBV11-2 and TRBJ2-7, with TRBD1 identical over 9 bases. The CDR3 is 15 residues long. V shed 5 bases and J 3 bases; nucleotides not matched to a gene: 8. Germline CDR1 reads SGHAT; CDR2 reads FQNNGV. The CDR3 coding sequence is TGTGCCAGCAGCCCCGAGGACAGGGGAGACTACGAGCAGTACTTC. Residues: CASSPEDRGDYEQYF.

The rearrangement uses TRBV6-5 and TRBJ2-1, with D perhaps TRBD1 or TRBD2 (6 bases each). There are 14 residues in the CDR3. V shed 2 bases and J shed 15 bases, with 20 bases lying between them. In germline, CDR1 is MNHEY, CDR2 SVGAGI. The CDR3 DNA reads TGTGCCAGCAGTTACGTCGGGGGCGAAATTAGTCCGTTCTTC. As protein: CASSYVGGEISPFF.

This clone was counted a few times. This sequence joins TRBV27 and TRBJ2-7; 9 nucleotides agree with TRBD1. The CDR3 has 14 amino acids. J gave up 7 bases and V 1 base, and 5 bases lay outside the gene matches. Germline CDR1 reads MNHEY; CDR2 reads SMNVEV (reference sequence). This CDR3 reads CASSLWDRVREQYF. CDR3 sequence (DNA): TGTGCCAGCAGTTTATGGGACAGGGTAAGGGAGCAGTACTTC.

This clone showed up just a few times. The chain uses TRBV18 and TRBJ2-2; D gene unclear. V was shortened by 6 bases and J by 6 bases, with 23 bases between the two germline ends. CDR1 is KGHSH and CDR2 is LQKENI in the germline V gene. This CDR3 contains 17 residues. This CDR3 reads CASSNLFKNLRPGELFF. The CDR3 DNA follows: TGTGCCAGCTCCAACCTATTTAAAAATCTGCGCCCCGGGGAGCTGTTTTTT.

This clone was seen only a few times. The J gene is TRBJ1-1, the V gene TRBV5-6; the D is unclear. V dropped 0 bases and J dropped 0 bases, with 9 bases sitting between them. The germline CDR1 and CDR2 sequences are SGHDT and YYEEEE. CDR3 size: 15 residues. The CDR3 spells CASSLVPGMNTEAFF. In DNA form, the CDR3 reads TGTGCCAGCAGCTTGGTTCCGGGGATGAACACTGAAGCTTTCTTT.

The chain uses TRBV2 and TRBJ2-3; D is undetermined. Trimming took 3 bases from V and 4 from J, leaving 11 bases between them. Germline V gives CDR1 SNHLY, CDR2 FYNNEI. This CDR3 is 14 amino acids long. The CDR3 reads CASSEGKSADTQYF. CDR3 DNA sequence: TGTGCCAGCAGTGAGGGAAAGAGCGCAGATACGCAGTATTTT. The whole variable domain, filled in from reference TRBV2 and TRBJ2-3, reads EPEVTQTPSHQVTQMGQEVILRCVPISNHLYFYWYRQILGQKVEFLVSFYNNEISEKSEIFDDQFSVERPDGSNFTLKIRSTKLEDSAMYFCASSEGKSADTQYFGPGTRLTVL.

In this sample, this clone turned up a few times. This chain joins TRBV30 and TRBJ2-1, with 11 bases lining up with TRBD2. This CDR3 has 14 residues. Germline-derived CDR1 and CDR2 are GTSNPN and SVGIG (reference sequence). The junction had 5 bases not matched to a gene; V was cut back by 4 bases and J by 6 bases. The CDR3 sequence is CAWTKTSGVNEQFF. CDR3 DNA sequence: TGTGCCTGGACTAAGACTAGCGGGGTCAATGAGCAGTTCTTC.